This paragraph covers one T cell receptor beta chain sequence. The target antigen is unknown. V lost 5 bases to trimming and J lost 6 bases; unmatched junction nucleotides: 6. The V gene's germline CDR1 is SEHNR and CDR2 FQNEAQ (reference sequence). CDR3 size: 13 residues. The sample comes from a study of post-analysis software for immune sequencing data. Across the whole study: Relapsing-remitting, secondary progressive and progressive-relapsing multiple sclerosis were all included among the disease courses.

Unique molecular identifiers had been added to the TCR beta cDNA libraries. It was from approximately 0.91 to 9.4 million T cells that approximately 500,000 cDNA molecules came. TCRdb re-derived calls from the PCR reads in MiXCR, one entry per CDR3 protein. The sample holds about 810,000 distinct CDR3 sequences, approximately 53% seen once. Broader study findings: Roughly 5 TRBV segments, TRBV5-6, TRBV5-1 and TRBV20-1 among them, were found more frequent in patients than controls. F measure grouped same-batch samples tightly together. Controls had significantly higher normalized Chao1 diversity than multiple sclerosis patients.

This chain links TRBV7-9 with TRBJ1-2; 7 bases fit TRBD1. Sequenced input: blood. The receptor's source is a girl aged 10-17 years with multiple sclerosis. In DNA, the CDR3 is TGTGCCAGCAGCGGGATGACAGGGCATGGCTACACCTTC. This encodes CASSGMTGHGYTF.